These T cell receptor beta chains were read from a single sample in a study of cytomegalovirus exposure and HLA in healthy donors. The protocol was immunoSEQ multiplex PCR, while the TCRdb copy is restricted to in-frame clones and leaves out a portion. The sample table sets out about 88,000 clones. The sample taken for sequencing was PBMCs. Source of these receptors: a girl between 5 and 17 years old in good health and CMV-seropositive. Each CDR3 is given without its conserved first and last residue. Fields, in order: CDR3 length, V gene, CDR3 protein.

cdr3_length: 15
v_call: TRBV5-1
cdr3_aa: ASSLALAGGASYEQY

cdr3_length: 14
v_call: TRBV4-2
cdr3_aa: ASSQVPGQGDNEQF

cdr3_length: 14
v_call: TRBV11-3
cdr3_aa: ASSSRLAGFQETQY

cdr3_length: 10
v_call: TRBV19
cdr3_aa: ASSQGQGAEH

cdr3_length: 12
v_call: TRBV27
cdr3_aa: ASSLSAGGTEAF

cdr3_length: 14
v_call: TRBV19
cdr3_aa: ASSLGLAGASETQY

cdr3_length: 14
v_call: TRBV5-4
cdr3_aa: ASSSPTVGSGNTIY

cdr3_length: 13
v_call: TRBV28
cdr3_aa: ASTPSGGVFGELF

cdr3_length: 17
v_call: TRBV11-2
cdr3_aa: ASSLALARDSLKYYEQY

cdr3_length: 10
v_call: TRBV14
cdr3_aa: ASSLSGNEQF

cdr3_length: 12
v_call: TRBV6-5
cdr3_aa: ASRTTSPYETQY

cdr3_length: 11
v_call: TRBV25-1
cdr3_aa: ASSDLAVYGYT

cdr3_length: 13
v_call: TRBV19
cdr3_aa: ASSTLKYSPYEQY

cdr3_length: 12
v_call: TRBV18
cdr3_aa: ASSPTDREETQY

cdr3_length: 10
v_call: TRBV4-2
cdr3_aa: ASSQGVYEQY

cdr3_length: 12
v_call: TRBV6-5
cdr3_aa: ASSWSTGNEKLF

cdr3_length: 12
v_call: TRBV5-6
cdr3_aa: ASSLGQKNTEAF

cdr3_length: 12
v_call: TRBV6-6
cdr3_aa: ASSYGGSAYEQY

cdr3_length: 11
v_call: TRBV27
cdr3_aa: ASSLGGGETQY

cdr3_length: 13
v_call: TRBV5-6
cdr3_aa: ASSPLAGGRNEQF

cdr3_length: 11
v_call: TRBV5-1
cdr3_aa: ASSLEYGQPQH

cdr3_length: 14
v_call: TRBV27
cdr3_aa: ASSLRTGVLPYEQY

cdr3_length: 11
v_call: TRBV30
cdr3_aa: AWMGTPNTEAF

cdr3_length: 12
v_call: TRBV10-1
cdr3_aa: ASRDRGLGNTIY

cdr3_length: 15
v_call: TRBV19
cdr3_aa: ASSIGAEGALDTEAF

cdr3_length: 14
v_call: TRBV4-3
cdr3_aa: ASSQDRGLSNQPQH

cdr3_length: 12
v_call: TRBV5-1
cdr3_aa: ASSEGQGADTIY

cdr3_length: 12
v_call: TRBV6-1
cdr3_aa: ASSQTIAPGGYT

cdr3_length: 12
v_call: TRBV2
cdr3_aa: ALNPGDRTDTQY

cdr3_length: 15
v_call: TRBV4-2
cdr3_aa: ASSQEIGTGAGNTIY

cdr3_length: 13
v_call: TRBV6-6
cdr3_aa: ASIGSGGPNEKLF

cdr3_length: 12
v_call: TRBV5-5
cdr3_aa: ASSLGFGTEKLF

cdr3_length: 14
v_call: TRBV5-1
cdr3_aa: ASSLEGQGLVYEQY

cdr3_length: 16
v_call: TRBV28
cdr3_aa: AGSLASGGTTAEGEQF

cdr3_length: 13
v_call: TRBV4-3
cdr3_aa: ASSQDRQLGTEDF

cdr3_length: 10
v_call: TRBV6-1
cdr3_aa: ASRQRTGELF

cdr3_length: 12
v_call: TRBV5-1
cdr3_aa: ASSLAGGTGELF

cdr3_length: 13
v_call: TRBV6-5
cdr3_aa: ASSPGHKSQETQY

cdr3_length: 13
v_call: TRBV9
cdr3_aa: ASPRGGEGSDTQY

cdr3_length: 13
v_call: TRBV6-6
cdr3_aa: ASSLRDTSNQPQH

cdr3_length: 12
v_call: TRBV6-1
cdr3_aa: ASHNRQNTDTQY

cdr3_length: 15
v_call: TRBV7-2
cdr3_aa: ASSLFAMGQGSYEQY

cdr3_length: 18
v_call: TRBV27
cdr3_aa: ASSPDPRDSPSSYNSPLH

cdr3_length: 13
v_call: TRBV7-3
cdr3_aa: ASSSRVSGANVLT

cdr3_length: 15
v_call: TRBV9
cdr3_aa: ASSATPTGKQNTEAF

cdr3_length: 14
v_call: TRBV5-1
cdr3_aa: ASSWGWKGGINEQF

cdr3_length: 11
v_call: TRBV9
cdr3_aa: ASTDQGIRGYT

cdr3_length: 13
v_call: TRBV4-2
cdr3_aa: ASSEGQGGNTEAF

cdr3_length: 12
v_call: TRBV11-2
cdr3_aa: ASSLLPGGTEAF

cdr3_length: 12
v_call: TRBV7-9
cdr3_aa: ASSPRLNTDTQY

cdr3_length: 13
v_call: TRBV4-1
cdr3_aa: ASRQVSSATNEQF

cdr3_length: 13
v_call: TRBV6-5
cdr3_aa: ASSANTDLWSGAF